The 2 T cell receptor beta chains below were found in one sample sequenced in a study of response to subunit inactivated influenza vaccine. In TCRdb, the RT-PCR reads were re-called with MiXCR into one record per CDR3 protein. The profile shows hundreds of thousands of distinct CDR3 sequences, 11% to 15% of them singletons. Sequencing used PBMCs from blood, obtained roughly 15 days before vaccination. The receptors were gathered from a man in his fifties or sixties who received an inactivated influenza vaccine.

V is TRBV20-1 and J is TRBJ2-7; perhaps TRBD2 as D (6 bases). CDR3 length: 13 amino acids. The ends were cut back, 3 bases at V and 7 bases at J, with 16 bases in the middle. Germline CDR1 reads DFQATT; CDR2 reads SNEGSKA (reference sequence). The CDR3 region is CSARGRTAGEQYF. The CDR3 DNA sequence: TGCAGTGCTAGGGGGAGGACCGCCGGGGAGCAGTACTTC.

This clonotype has more than one count but fewer than ten. One end of the junction does not line up with germline, which may come from a read error. The rearrangement links TRBV6-2 or TRBV6-3 to TRBJ2-1; perhaps D is TRBD1 or TRBD2 (5 bases each). The CDR3 consists of 12 residues. Germline CDR1 reads MNHEY; CDR2 reads SVGEGT. The CDR3 sequence: CASSNSRDREFF. The DNA for the CDR3 is TGTGCCAGCAGTAACTCCCGGGACCGGGAGTTCTTC.